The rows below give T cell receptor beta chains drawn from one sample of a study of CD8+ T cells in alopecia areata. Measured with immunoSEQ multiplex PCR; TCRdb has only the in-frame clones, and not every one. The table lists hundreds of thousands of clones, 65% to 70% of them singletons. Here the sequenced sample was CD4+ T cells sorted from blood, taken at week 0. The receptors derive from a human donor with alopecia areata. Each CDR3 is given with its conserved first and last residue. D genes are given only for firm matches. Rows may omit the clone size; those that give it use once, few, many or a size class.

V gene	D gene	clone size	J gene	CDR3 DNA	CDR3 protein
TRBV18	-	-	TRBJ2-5	TGTGCCAGCTCACCACTCGGGGACCAGGGATCCGAGACCCAGTACTTC	CASSPLGDQGSETQYF
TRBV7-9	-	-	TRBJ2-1	TGTGCCAGCAGCTTAGCGCGGGACGGCTACAATGAGCAGTTCTTC	CASSLARDGYNEQFF
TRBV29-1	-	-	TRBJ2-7	TGCAGCGTTGACAGCAACTACGAGCAGTACTTC	CSVDSNYEQYF
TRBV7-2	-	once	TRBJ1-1	TGTGCCAGCAGATCCCATACACAGGGACGGAACACTGAAGCTTTCTTT	CASRSHTQGRNTEAFF
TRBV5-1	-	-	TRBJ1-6	TGCGCCAGCAGCTTGGCCGCTGATTCACCCCTCCACTTT	CASSLAADSPLHF
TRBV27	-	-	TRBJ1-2	TGTGCCAGCAAGGAACCGGGGCAGTATGGCTACACCTTC	CASKEPGQYGYTF
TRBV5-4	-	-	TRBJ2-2	TGTGCCAGCAGCTTGGCCAGCCCGGGCACCGGGGAGCTGTTTTTT	CASSLASPGTGELFF
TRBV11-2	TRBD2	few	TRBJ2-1	TGTGCCAGCAGCCCCAAGGTCTTGGCGGGGGCCTACAATGAGCAGTTCTTC	CASSPKVLAGAYNEQFF
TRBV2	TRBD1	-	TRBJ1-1	TGTGCCAGCAGTGAGGAGGGGGCGCACACTGAAGCTTTCTTT	CASSEEGAHTEAFF
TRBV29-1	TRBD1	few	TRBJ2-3	TGCAGCGTTGGGGCAGGGGGAGTCGATACGCAGTATTTT	CSVGAGGVDTQYF
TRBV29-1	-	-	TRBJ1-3	TGCAGCGTTACCACAGTAAACACCATATATTTT	CSVTTVNTIYF
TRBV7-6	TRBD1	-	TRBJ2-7	TGTGCCAGCAGCTCCTCCGGGACAGGGGAGCAGTACTTC	CASSSSGTGEQYF
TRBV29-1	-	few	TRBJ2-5	TGCAGCGCCGAAGGGGAGACCCAGTACTTC	CSAEGETQYF
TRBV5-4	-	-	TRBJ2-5	TGTGCCAGCAGCTTGGCCAGGGACCAGGGGACCCAGTACTTC	CASSLARDQGTQYF
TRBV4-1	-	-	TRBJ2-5	TGCGCCAGCAGCCACCTGACAGGAGTTCAAGAGACCCAGTACTTC	CASSHLTGVQETQYF